The sequence of this T cell receptor (beta chain) was determined in a study of OX40 agonist ivuxolimab in advanced cancers. Findings and caveats of the study: CD8+ T cells averaged more expanded clones than CD4+.

A remark on this clone: Its matching antigen is unknown.

Per the germline V gene, CDR1 is SNHLY and CDR2 is FYNNEI. The length of the CDR3 is 15 residues. The ends lost 8 bases at V and 1 base at J; junction bases unmatched: 7. Some clones are missing from TCRdb's copy, which holds only in-frame ones; the method was immunoSEQ multiplex PCR. The sample has some 11,000 clones, around 80% seen once. The sample consisted of CD4+ or CD8+ T cells sorted from blood, taken in a trial of the OX40 agonist ivuxolimab. The genes are TRBV2 and TRBJ2-1, with 8 nucleotides matching TRBD2. This receptor was identified in an adult with an advanced solid tumor such as melanoma, head and neck, liver or kidney cancer. The CDR3 reads CASREGDWSYNEQFF. In nucleotides, the CDR3 is TGTGCCAGCCGGGAGGGGGACTGGTCCTACAATGAGCAGTTCTTC.